This T cell receptor (beta chain) was recovered during a study of memory CD4+ T cells and cytomegalovirus serostatus. Background on the study: This sample comes from healthy Belgian adults, under 10 CMV seropositive, 24 seronegative. Study-wide results and limits: The CMV-associated TCR signature appears largely within the CD4+ memory repertoire.

Generated by immunoSEQ multiplex PCR, the TCRdb table keeps only in-frame clones and is missing some. Of approximately 44,000 clones in the sample, 76% were seen once. The sort gate was single viable CD3+CD4+CD8-CD45RO+ cells for memory CD4+ T cells. J was trimmed by 4 bases and V by 5 bases; bases with no gene match: 4. This CDR3 region has 15 residues. The germline gives CDR1 MNHNS, CDR2 SASEGT. In regard to this clone: Its antigen is unidentified.

Specimen: memory CD4+ T cells from blood. The V and J genes are TRBV6-1 and TRBJ2-1; 11 bases are shared with TRBD2. The TCR comes from an adult in good health and CMV-seronegative. CDR3 in DNA: TGTGCCAGCAGTATGGGACTAGCGGAGTACAATGAGCAGTTCTTC. Its translation is CASSMGLAEYNEQFF.